Listed below are T cell receptor beta chains from one sample, sequenced in a study of T cell repertoires in cytomegalovirus infection. A single record per CDR3 protein comes from TCRdb applying MiXCR to the reads. The table shows fewer than 900,000 distinct CDR3 sequences, with roughly 29% occurring only once. What these receptors recognize is not known. Here the sequenced sample was cultured CD8+ T cells from PBMCs, taken from culture after CMV antigen stimulation. Receptor source: a human donor in good health (CMV status not recorded). Some clones in this sample may be carry-over from other donors' samples. CDR3s include the opening cysteine and the closing phenylalanine or tryptophan. A D gene is named only where the DNA matches it firmly. A clone size is listed for some rows: how often the clone was seen (once, few, many), or a class if it is expanded.

d_call j_call v_call clone_size cdr3_nt cdr3_aa
NA TRBJ1-2 TRBV7-6 once TGTGCCAGCAGCCCCGGACGGGGGTACTATGGCTACACCTTC CASSPGRGYYGYTF
TRBD1 TRBJ1-1 TRBV2 many TGTGCCAGCAACAACCGGGACAGGGGATGGAATACTGAAGCTTTCTTT CASNNRDRGWNTEAFF
NA TRBJ2-1 TRBV6-5 few TGTGCCAGCAGTCCAAACAATGGGGGGTTTCCCCACAATGAGCAGTTCTTC CASSPNNGGFPHNEQFF
NA TRBJ2-7 TRBV7-9 few TGTGCCAGCAGCTTAGAAGGCTCGGGCTGGTACGAGCAGTACTTC CASSLEGSGWYEQYF
NA TRBJ2-1 TRBV6-6 NA TGTGCCAGCAGTCACGAGCTGTACAATGAGCAGTTCTTC CASSHELYNEQFF
TRBD1 TRBJ2-7 TRBV27 NA TGTGCCAGCAGTCCCCCGACAGGGTACCCCTACGAGCAGTACTTC CASSPPTGYPYEQYF
TRBD1 TRBJ2-1 TRBV11-3 NA TGTGCCAGCAGCTTAGTCGGACAGGGGGCGGGTAATGAGCAGTTCTTC CASSLVGQGAGNEQFF
NA TRBJ1-2 TRBV7-9 NA TGTGCCAGCAGCTTAGAGTTGGGGATTAATGGCTACACCTTC CASSLELGINGYTF
TRBD2 TRBJ2-3 TRBV27 few TGTGCCAGCAGTCCCTTCACTAGCGCAGATACGCAGTATTTT CASSPFTSADTQYF
NA TRBJ2-4 TRBV24-1 few TGTGCCACAATGGAGCTTCTAGCCAAAAACATTCAGTACTTC CATMELLAKNIQYF
TRBD2 TRBJ2-1 TRBV2 once TGTGCCAGCACCGAGCGGGGGGGCCCCTACAATGAGCAGTTCTTC CASTERGGPYNEQFF
NA TRBJ1-1 TRBV6-1 NA TGTGCCAGCAGTGAAGCACCGTACGGCGGCACTGAAGCTTTCTTT CASSEAPYGGTEAFF
NA TRBJ1-4 TRBV7-9 few TGTGCCAGCAGCTTCCCGTCGGGCGAAAAACTGTTTTTT CASSFPSGEKLFF
NA TRBJ2-3 TRBV12-3/TRBV12-4 NA TGTGCCAGCAGGGCAGCGGGCGAGGATACGCAGTATTTT CASRAAGEDTQYF
TRBD1 TRBJ1-4 TRBV11-2 NA TGTGCCAGCAGCTTAGGGCGACAGGGGGCTGGAGAAAAACTGTTTTTT CASSLGRQGAGEKLFF
NA TRBJ2-2 TRBV6-5 NA TGTGCCAGCAGTGACGTGGTCGAATACGGCGGGGAGCTGTTTTTT CASSDVVEYGGELFF
TRBD1 TRBJ2-5 TRBV7-2 NA TGTGCCAGCAGCTGGGAGACAGGGGGCGGAGAGACCCAGTACTTC CASSWETGGGETQYF
TRBD1 TRBJ1-2 TRBV4-1 few TGCGCCAGCAGCCAGCCCCCGGGACAGGGCTTAAATAACTATGGCTACACCTTC CASSQPPGQGLNNYGYTF
TRBD1 TRBJ2-2 TRBV7-6 many TGTGCCAGCCGGGACAGGGACACCGGGGAGCTGTTTTTT CASRDRDTGELFF
NA TRBJ2-2 TRBV7-9 few TGTGCCAGCAGCTTGGGCCGGGGGTGGACGACCGGGGAGCTGTTTTTT CASSLGRGWTTGELFF
NA TRBJ1-2 TRBV12-3/TRBV12-4 few TGTGCCAGCAGTGCCGCAGGGATTGGCAGTGGCTACACCTTC CASSAAGIGSGYTF
TRBD2 TRBJ2-1 TRBV20-1 few TGCAGTGCTAGAGATCTAGCGGGGGCGAGCTCCTACAATGAGCAGTTCTTC CSARDLAGASSYNEQFF
TRBD2 TRBJ2-3 TRBV2 NA TGTGCCAGCAGTGAACGGCTAGCGGGACTCACAGATACGCAGTATTTT CASSERLAGLTDTQYF
TRBD2 TRBJ2-5 TRBV3-1 NA TGTGCCAGCAGTCCTACCTGGGCTAGCGGGGACCAAGAGACCCAGTACTTC CASSPTWASGDQETQYF
NA TRBJ2-1 TRBV19 NA TGTGCCAGTAGTTCGCAGGGCTATGTTGAGCAGTTCTTC CASSSQGYVEQFF
NA TRBJ1-1 TRBV5-1 NA TGCGCCAGCAGCTTATTGGCCAGGGGTGGAACTGAAGCTTTCTTT CASSLLARGGTEAFF
TRBD2 TRBJ2-1 TRBV6-5 few TGTGCCACCTTCGGGACTAGCGGCCCTTATAAGCAGTTCTTC CATFGTSGPYKQFF
NA TRBJ2-1 TRBV28 NA TGTGCCAGCAGTTTATTAAGGAACAATGAGCAGTTCTTC CASSLLRNNEQFF
TRBD1 TRBJ1-5 TRBV28 few TGTGCCAGCAGTTTCCCGACAGGGAAAAGCAATCAGCCCCAGCATTTT CASSFPTGKSNQPQHF
TRBD2 TRBJ2-3 TRBV19 few TGTGCCAGTAGTATAAGATCTAGCGGGGAGACCTTTAATACGCAGTATTTT CASSIRSSGETFNTQYF
TRBD2 TRBJ2-2 TRBV12-3/TRBV12-4 few TGTGCCAGCAGTTTCTCAGCGGGGGGTTACACCGGGGAGCTGTTTTTT CASSFSAGGYTGELFF
NA TRBJ1-5 TRBV6-2/TRBV6-3 NA TGTGCCAGCGGGGAACGGATTCACAATCAGCCCCAGCATTTT CASGERIHNQPQHF
TRBD1 TRBJ1-2 TRBV19 few TGTGCCAGTACCGGGGACAGGGACGGCTACACCTTC CASTGDRDGYTF
NA TRBJ2-1 TRBV7-8 NA TGTGCCAGCAGCTTAGTAGTGGCGGACTCCCAGTTCTTC CASSLVVADSQFF
TRBD2 TRBJ2-3 TRBV6-6 few TGTGCCAGCAGTCTAACCATTGGGGGGGGATCGAGAGATACGCAGTATTTT CASSLTIGGGSRDTQYF
TRBD1 TRBJ2-3 TRBV15 few TGTGCCACCGCCGCCGGGGACAGGGCTGCAGATACGCAGTATTTT CATAAGDRAADTQYF
TRBD1 TRBJ1-2 TRBV6-5 NA TGTGCCAGCAGCCTCCGAGACAGGGGTCACTATGGCTACACCTTC CASSLRDRGHYGYTF
NA TRBJ1-6 TRBV20-1 NA TGCAGTGCTAGAGATATCAAGAGCTCCTATAATTCACCCCTCCACTTT CSARDIKSSYNSPLHF
NA TRBJ1-1 TRBV7-6 many TGTGCCAGCAGCTTAAAGGGAGAGGGAGTTTGGACTGAAGCTTTCTTT CASSLKGEGVWTEAFF
TRBD2 TRBJ2-5 TRBV20-1 NA TGCAGTGCTAGAGACGGGGGGGTGGTAGCGGTTCAAGAGACCCAGTACTTC CSARDGGVVAVQETQYF